The T cell receptor beta chain under discussion was sequenced for a study of T-cell reconstitution after alpha-beta-depleted transplantation in children. Study findings and constraints: Some patients' high day-60 TCRbeta diversity was attributed to recipient cells surviving conditioning. Newly generated T cells supplied most T-cell counts and diversity one year post-transplant. Several hundred expanded graft clones reportedly were the source of alpha-beta T cells about two months after transplant.

Per the germline V gene, CDR1 is SGHRS and CDR2 is YFSETQ. The CDR3 is made up of 17 amino acids. V was trimmed by 4 bases and J by 1 base, leaving 19 bases between them. At least ten counts were recorded for this clonotype. Antigen: not known. As it was prepared, the TCRbeta library received unique molecular identifiers. TCRdb passed the PCR reads through MiXCR, listing each CDR3 protein once. The profile shows about 48,000 distinct CDR3 sequences, more than 5% of them singletons. This specimen consisted of PBMCs, mostly from graft donor cells, obtained 60 days after TCRalphabeta/CD19-depleted stem cell transplant. The clonotype originates from a female patient between 2 and 15 years old who had a stem cell transplant for aplastic anemia, so the T cells may come from the graft donor. This rearrangement joins TRBV5-1 to TRBJ2-3; possibly TRBD2 for D (7 bases). CDR3 sequence: CASSPGASGGGTDTQYF. CDR3 DNA: TGCGCCAGCAGCCCAGGGGCTAGCGGAGGGGGCACAGATACGCAGTATTTT.